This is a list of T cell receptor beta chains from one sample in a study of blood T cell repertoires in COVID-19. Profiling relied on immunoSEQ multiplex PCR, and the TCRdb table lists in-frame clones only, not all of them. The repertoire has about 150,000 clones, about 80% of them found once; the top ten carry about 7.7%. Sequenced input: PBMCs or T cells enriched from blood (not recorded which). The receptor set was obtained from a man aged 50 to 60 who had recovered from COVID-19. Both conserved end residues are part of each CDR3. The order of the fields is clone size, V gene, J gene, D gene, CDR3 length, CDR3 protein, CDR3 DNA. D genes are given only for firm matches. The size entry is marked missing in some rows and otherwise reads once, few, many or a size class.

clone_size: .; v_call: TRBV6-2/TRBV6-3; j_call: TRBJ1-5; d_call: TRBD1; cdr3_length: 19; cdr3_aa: CASSYARVRQGPNNQPQHF; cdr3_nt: TGTGCCAGCAGTTATGCGCGGGTCAGACAGGGACCGAACAATCAGCCCCAGCATTTT
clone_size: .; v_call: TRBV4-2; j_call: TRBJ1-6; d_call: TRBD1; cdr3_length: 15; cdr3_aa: CASSQDLTGNSPPHF; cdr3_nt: TGTGCCAGCAGCCAAGATTTGACAGGGAATTCACCCCCCCACTTT
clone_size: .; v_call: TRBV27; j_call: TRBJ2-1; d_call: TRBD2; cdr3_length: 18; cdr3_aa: CASSLLAGGLSSYNEQFF; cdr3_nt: TGTGCCAGCAGTTTATTAGCGGGGGGCCTGAGCTCCTACAATGAGCAGTTCTTC
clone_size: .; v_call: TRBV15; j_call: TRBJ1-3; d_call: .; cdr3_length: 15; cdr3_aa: CATSPNRVAGNTIYF; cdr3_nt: TGTGCCACCAGCCCCAACAGGGTAGCTGGAAACACCATATATTTT
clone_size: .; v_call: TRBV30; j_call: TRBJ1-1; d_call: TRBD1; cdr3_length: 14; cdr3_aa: CAWSPGQVNTEAFF; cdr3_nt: TGTGCCTGGAGTCCGGGACAGGTGAACACTGAAGCTTTCTTT
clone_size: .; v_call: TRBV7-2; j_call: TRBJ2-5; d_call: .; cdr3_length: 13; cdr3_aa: CASSSNREETQYF; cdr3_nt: TGTGCCAGCAGCTCCAACAGGGAAGAGACCCAGTACTTC
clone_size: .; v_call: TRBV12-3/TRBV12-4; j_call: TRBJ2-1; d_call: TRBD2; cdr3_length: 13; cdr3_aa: CASRSGEGTEQFF; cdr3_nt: TGTGCCAGCCGTTCGGGGGAGGGCACTGAGCAGTTCTTC
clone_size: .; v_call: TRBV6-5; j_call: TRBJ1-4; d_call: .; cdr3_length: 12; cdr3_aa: CASRNSNEKLFF; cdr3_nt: TGTGCCAGCAGGAACAGTAATGAAAAACTGTTTTTT
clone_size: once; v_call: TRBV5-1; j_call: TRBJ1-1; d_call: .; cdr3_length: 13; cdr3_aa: CASSLDTNTEAFF; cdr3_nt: TGCGCCAGCAGCTTGGACACGAACACTGAAGCTTTCTTT
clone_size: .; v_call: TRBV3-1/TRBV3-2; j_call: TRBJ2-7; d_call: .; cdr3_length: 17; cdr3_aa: CASSQDAPVAFSHEQYF; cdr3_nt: TGTGCCAGCAGCCAAGATGCCCCCGTTGCGTTCTCGCACGAGCAGTACTTC
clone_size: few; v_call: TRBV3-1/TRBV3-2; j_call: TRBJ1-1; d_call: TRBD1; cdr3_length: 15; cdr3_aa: CASSPRGQANTEAFF; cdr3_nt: TGTGCCAGCAGCCCAAGGGGACAGGCAAACACTGAAGCTTTCTTT
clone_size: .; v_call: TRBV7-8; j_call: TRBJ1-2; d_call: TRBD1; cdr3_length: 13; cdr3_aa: CASSLDRGNGYTF; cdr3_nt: TGTGCCAGCAGCTTGGACAGGGGGAATGGCTACACCTTC
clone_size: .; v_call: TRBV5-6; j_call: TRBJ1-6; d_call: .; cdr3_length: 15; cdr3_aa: CASSLGGLSNSPLHF; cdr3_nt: TGTGCCAGCAGCTTGGGAGGTCTTTCCAATTCACCCCTCCACTTT
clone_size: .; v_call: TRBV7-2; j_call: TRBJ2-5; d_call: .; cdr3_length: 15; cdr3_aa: CASSLKTLLQETQYF; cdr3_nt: TGTGCCAGCAGTTTAAAGACTTTACTACAAGAGACCCAGTACTTC
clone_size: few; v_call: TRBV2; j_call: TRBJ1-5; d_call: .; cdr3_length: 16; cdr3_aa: CASRDGTINSNQPQHF; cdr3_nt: TGTGCCAGCAGGGACGGGACAATTAATAGCAATCAGCCCCAGCATTTT
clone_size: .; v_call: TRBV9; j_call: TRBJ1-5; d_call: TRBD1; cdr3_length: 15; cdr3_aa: CASSVGGTGNQPQHF; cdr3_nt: TGTGCCAGCAGCGTAGGGGGGACAGGCAATCAGCCCCAGCATTTT
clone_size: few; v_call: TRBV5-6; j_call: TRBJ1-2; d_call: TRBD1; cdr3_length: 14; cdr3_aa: CASRRQGRNYGYTF; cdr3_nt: TGTGCCAGCAGGAGACAGGGTAGAAACTATGGCTACACCTTC
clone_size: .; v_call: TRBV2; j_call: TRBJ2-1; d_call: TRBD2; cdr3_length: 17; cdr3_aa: CASSGLAGGISYNEQFF; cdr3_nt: TGTGCCAGCTCGGGACTAGCGGGGGGAATTTCCTACAATGAGCAGTTCTTC
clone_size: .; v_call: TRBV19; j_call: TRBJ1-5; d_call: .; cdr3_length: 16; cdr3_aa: CATLPGTSYSNQPQHF; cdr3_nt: TGTGCCACCCTTCCAGGGACATCTTATAGCAATCAGCCCCAGCATTTT
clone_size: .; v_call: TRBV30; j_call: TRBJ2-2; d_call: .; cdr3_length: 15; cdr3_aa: CAWSVGHANTGELFF; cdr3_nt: TGTGCCTGGAGTGTAGGACACGCGAACACCGGGGAGCTGTTTTTT
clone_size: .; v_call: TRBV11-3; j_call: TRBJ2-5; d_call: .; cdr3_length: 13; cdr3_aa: CASSPQGQETQYF; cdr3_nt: TGTGCCAGCAGCCCACAGGGCCAAGAGACCCAGTACTTC
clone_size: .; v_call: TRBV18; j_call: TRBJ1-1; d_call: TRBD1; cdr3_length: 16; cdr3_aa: CASSPLMTGGFTEAFF; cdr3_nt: TGTGCCAGCTCACCACTTATGACAGGGGGGTTCACTGAAGCTTTCTTT
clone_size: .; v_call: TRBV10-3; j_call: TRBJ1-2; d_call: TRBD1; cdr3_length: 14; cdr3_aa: CAISELDRVYGYTF; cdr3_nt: TGTGCCATCAGTGAACTGGACAGGGTCTATGGCTACACCTTC